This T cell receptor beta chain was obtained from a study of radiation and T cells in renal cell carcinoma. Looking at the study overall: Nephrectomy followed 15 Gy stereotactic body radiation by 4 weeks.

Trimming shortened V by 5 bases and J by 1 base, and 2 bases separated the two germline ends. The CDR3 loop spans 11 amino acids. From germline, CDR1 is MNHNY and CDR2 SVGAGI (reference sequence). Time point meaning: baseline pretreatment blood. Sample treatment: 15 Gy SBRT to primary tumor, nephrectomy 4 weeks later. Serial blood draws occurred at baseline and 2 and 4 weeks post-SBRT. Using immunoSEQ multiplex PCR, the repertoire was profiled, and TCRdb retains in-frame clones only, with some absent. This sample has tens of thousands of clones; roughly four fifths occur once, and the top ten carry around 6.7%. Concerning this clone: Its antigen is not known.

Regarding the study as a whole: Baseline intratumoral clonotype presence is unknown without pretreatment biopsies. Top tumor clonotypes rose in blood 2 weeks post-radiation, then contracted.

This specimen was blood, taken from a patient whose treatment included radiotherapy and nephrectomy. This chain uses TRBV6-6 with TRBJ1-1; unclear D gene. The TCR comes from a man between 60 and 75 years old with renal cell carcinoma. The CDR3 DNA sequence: TGTGCCAGCAGTGAGAACACTGAAGCTTTCTTT. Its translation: CASSENTEAFF.